The 5 T cell receptor beta chains in this list originate from one sample, sequenced in a study of blood T cell repertoires in COVID-19. Produced via immunoSEQ multiplex PCR; TCRdb's table is partial and in-frame only. The sample lists 130,000 to 150,000 clones; approximately 83% were seen once. Sequenced: peripheral blood. The receptors shown here come from an elderly woman with acute or convalescent COVID-19.

The chain combines TRBV3-1 (or the pseudogene TRBV3-2) with TRBJ1-1; no firm D call. Trimming removed 0 bases from V and 8 bases from J, with 4 bases in between. Per germline, CDR1 LGHDT and CDR2 YNNKEL (reference sequence). The CDR3 length is 11 residues. The CDR3 sequence is CASSQEAEAFF. CDR3 nucleotides: TGTGCCAGCAGCCAAGAAGCCGAAGCTTTCTTT.

The V call is TRBV6-6, the J call TRBJ2-1, with a possible D match to TRBD2 (8 bases). Deletions cut 7 bases from V and 7 bases from J, with 17 bases between. The CDR3 spans 14 residues. Germline V lookup: CDR1 MNHNY, CDR2 SVGAGI (reference sequence). CDR3 sequence (DNA): TGTGCCAGCACCGGGGGGGGACAGTCGAATGAGCAGTTCTTC. This translates into CASTGGGQSNEQFF.

The chain carries TRBV10-3 and TRBJ2-5, with 8 bases lining up with TRBD2. Germline lookup yields CDR1 ENHRY and CDR2 SYGVKD. The J segment lost 2 bases and the V segment lost 6 bases, leaving 5 bases of the junction unmatched. The CDR3 spans 14 residues. This CDR3 reads CAIRGSGGQETQYF. The CDR3 bases are TGTGCCATCAGGGGAAGCGGGGGACAAGAGACCCAGTACTTC.

V and J are TRBV3-1 (or the pseudogene TRBV3-2) and TRBJ1-2, with 8 bases fitting TRBD1. The CDR3 extends over 15 amino acids. CDR1 is LGHDT and CDR2 is YNNKEL in the germline V gene (reference sequence). V lost 0 bases and J lost 8; bases outside the gene matches: 8. CDR3 sequence (DNA): TGTGCCAGCAGCCAAGAACTCAGGGGGCCAGGGGGCTACACCTTC. Translation: CASSQELRGPGGYTF.

The DNA of the CDR3 is TGTGCCAGCAGCCAGTACATGATGAACACTGAAGCTTTCTTT. Translated: CASSQYMMNTEAFF. This sequence joins TRBV14 and TRBJ1-1, with no clear D. Trimming stripped 3 bases from V and 0 bases from J, with 8 bases between. CDR1 SGHDN and CDR2 FVKESK come from the germline V gene. This CDR3 has 14 amino acids. The full variable domain, in which reference TRBV14 and TRBJ1-1 provide the parts outside the CDR3, is EAGVTQFPSHSVIEKGQTVTLRCDPISGHDNLYWYRRVMGKEIKFLLHFVKESKQDESGMPNNRFLAERTGGTYSTLKVQPAELEDSGVYFCASSQYMMNTEAFFGQGTRLTVV.